This TCR beta chain was recorded in a study of CD8 T cell repertoires and HIV-1 epitope variants. Looking at the study overall: Epitopes were three Gag families plus Nef HW9 and YT9. 1M T cells were kept uncultured as a baseline. Study-level results: No clonotypes responded to the TAALDMSHF plasma variant; several recognized KF9, one HW9.

The assay was immunoSEQ multiplex PCR, and TCRdb's table has in-frame clones only and misses some. In the table there are roughly 100,000 clones, 74% of which are singletons. From germline, CDR1 is MDHEN and CDR2 SYDVKM. This CDR3 comprises 16 residues. V trimming: 2 bases; J trimming: 4 bases; junction bases outside the gene matches: 9. For this clone: No antigen is known for it.

This TCR was recovered from a male donor with HIV. Sample: uncultured baseline CD8+ T cells from peripheral blood mononuclear cells (PBMCs). This chain connects TRBV28 to TRBJ1-2; 8 bases are shared with TRBD1. The CDR3 here is CASSLENGQGAYGYTF. For the CDR3, the DNA is TGTGCCAGCAGTTTAGAGAACGGACAGGGAGCCTATGGCTACACCTTC.